This is a list of T cell receptor beta chains from one sample in a study of beta chain features in type 1 diabetes. Assay used: immunoSEQ multiplex PCR; TCRdb lists only in-frame clones, some missing. The sample shows 130,000 to 150,000 clones, about 44% of them seen only once. What was sequenced was Tregs from blood. These receptors were taken from a man aged 18 to 29 in good health. The CDR3 runs from the conserved cysteine through the conserved F or W. Fields, in order: clone size, V gene, CDR3 protein. Clone size appears in some rows only: once, few, many, or a class for an expanded clone.

NA | TRBV7-2 | CASSLVGSAKNIQYF
NA | TRBV5-4 | CASSFGQGSTGELFF
few | TRBV7-8 | CASSPVGAGGEKLFF
NA | TRBV14 | CASSQDFGTGWVTEAFF
NA | TRBV19 | CASSTNRGTEAFF
NA | TRBV18 | CASSPDLGAEAFF
NA | TRBV7-9 | CASSLIRVYVGELFF
NA | TRBV5-1 | CASSLTSGGTDTQYF
few | TRBV5-4 | CASSRGLADNEQFF
NA | TRBV30 | CAWSVRGGLSVGARGKQETQYF
NA | TRBV5-5 | CASSLGGGNYNEQFF
once | TRBV13 | CASSIQGVANEKLFF
NA | TRBV30 | CAWSKLRGETQYF
few | TRBV4-2 | CASSQLGGPSTDTQYF